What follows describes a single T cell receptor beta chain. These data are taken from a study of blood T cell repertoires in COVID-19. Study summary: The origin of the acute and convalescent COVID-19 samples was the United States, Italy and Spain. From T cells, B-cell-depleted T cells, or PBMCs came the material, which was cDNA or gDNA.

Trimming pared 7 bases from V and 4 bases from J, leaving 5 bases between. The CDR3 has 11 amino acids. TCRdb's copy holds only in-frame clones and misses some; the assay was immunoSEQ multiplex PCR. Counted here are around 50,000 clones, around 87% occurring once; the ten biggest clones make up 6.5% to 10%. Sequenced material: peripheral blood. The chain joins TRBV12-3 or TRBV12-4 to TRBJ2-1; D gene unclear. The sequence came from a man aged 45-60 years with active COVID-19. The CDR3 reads CASTRYNEQFF. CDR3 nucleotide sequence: TGTGCCAGCACCCGGTACAATGAGCAGTTCTTC.